These T cell receptor beta chains were read from a single sample in a study of OX40 agonist ivuxolimab in advanced cancers. Sequenced by immunoSEQ multiplex PCR; TCRdb stores in-frame clones only, minus some. This sample has about 58,000 clones; around 78% occur once, and the top ten carry roughly 2.8%. The source was CD4+ or CD8+ T cells sorted from blood, collected in a trial of the OX40 agonist ivuxolimab. These receptors were obtained from an adult with an advanced solid tumor such as melanoma, head and neck, liver or kidney cancer. Each CDR3 is given with its conserved first and last residue. D genes are given only for firm matches. Part of the rows lack a size; the others show once, few, many or a class for expanded clones.

j_call: TRBJ2-7; d_call: .; clone_size: .; v_call: TRBV18; cdr3_nt: TGTGCCAGCTCACCCATTTCAACCGAGCAGTACTTC; cdr3_aa: CASSPISTEQYF
j_call: TRBJ2-3; d_call: .; clone_size: .; v_call: TRBV18; cdr3_nt: TGTGCCAGCTCACCACCTGAGGGAAGCACAGATACGCAGTATTTT; cdr3_aa: CASSPPEGSTDTQYF
j_call: TRBJ2-5; d_call: TRBD1; clone_size: .; v_call: TRBV11-3; cdr3_nt: TGTGCCAGCAGGTGGGGGGACAGGAGCCCCAAATGGCCGGCGACCCAGTACTTC; cdr3_aa: CASRWGDRSPKWPATQYF
j_call: TRBJ1-5; d_call: .; clone_size: once; v_call: TRBV30; cdr3_nt: TGTGCCTGGAGTGTACAGGGTAAAAATCAGCCCCAGCATTTT; cdr3_aa: CAWSVQGKNQPQHF
j_call: TRBJ1-1; d_call: .; clone_size: .; v_call: TRBV19; cdr3_nt: TGTGCCAGTAGATGGGAGGGTGGGGACACTGAAGCTTTCTTT; cdr3_aa: CASRWEGGDTEAFF
j_call: TRBJ2-5; d_call: TRBD1; clone_size: .; v_call: TRBV11-3; cdr3_nt: TGTGCCAGCAGCTCGGGACAGCAAGAGACCCAGTACTTC; cdr3_aa: CASSSGQQETQYF
j_call: TRBJ1-1; d_call: .; clone_size: .; v_call: TRBV5-4; cdr3_nt: TGTGCCAGCAGCTTAGCTTCCGGGACGGTGAACACTGAAGCTTTCTTT; cdr3_aa: CASSLASGTVNTEAFF
j_call: TRBJ2-7; d_call: .; clone_size: .; v_call: TRBV4-2; cdr3_nt: TGTGCCAGCAGCCAAGATACTGGGAAAAGCGAGCAGTACTTC; cdr3_aa: CASSQDTGKSEQYF
j_call: TRBJ1-2; d_call: .; clone_size: .; v_call: TRBV11-2; cdr3_nt: TGTGCCAGCAGCATCGGAGGGACCTCGCCCGGCTACACCTTC; cdr3_aa: CASSIGGTSPGYTF
j_call: TRBJ2-5; d_call: .; clone_size: .; v_call: TRBV5-1; cdr3_nt: TGCGCCAGCAGCCGAACTCGGGAATCGGAGACCCAGTACTTC; cdr3_aa: CASSRTRESETQYF
j_call: TRBJ1-1; d_call: TRBD1; clone_size: .; v_call: TRBV10-2; cdr3_nt: TGCGCCAGCAGCTTACAGGGGTATAACACTGAAGCTTTCTTT; cdr3_aa: CASSLQGYNTEAFF
j_call: TRBJ2-5; d_call: .; clone_size: .; v_call: TRBV19; cdr3_nt: TGTGCCAGTAGTATAGGAGTGTGGGAGGAGACCCAGTACTTC; cdr3_aa: CASSIGVWEETQYF
j_call: TRBJ1-5; d_call: .; clone_size: .; v_call: TRBV19; cdr3_nt: TGTGCCAGTAGTAGTATGGGGATACAGGGTGGTAGCAATCAGCCCCAGCATTTT; cdr3_aa: CASSSMGIQGGSNQPQHF
j_call: TRBJ2-3; d_call: TRBD2; clone_size: once; v_call: TRBV5-8; cdr3_nt: TGTGCCAGCAGCTTCAGCGGGGGGGCCGGAGCAGATACGCAGTATTTT; cdr3_aa: CASSFSGGAGADTQYF
j_call: TRBJ2-3; d_call: TRBD2; clone_size: .; v_call: TRBV5-1; cdr3_nt: TGCGCCAGCAGCTTGGGACTAGCGGGGGAGGTAGATACGCAGTATTTT; cdr3_aa: CASSLGLAGEVDTQYF
j_call: TRBJ1-5; d_call: .; clone_size: few; v_call: TRBV6-1; cdr3_nt: TGTGCCAGCAGTGACCCCTTGAAGGTTCGGGGGGCATACGGTCATCAGCCCCAGCATTTT; cdr3_aa: CASSDPLKVRGAYGHQPQHF
j_call: TRBJ1-6; d_call: .; clone_size: .; v_call: TRBV2; cdr3_nt: TGTGCCAGCAGGGGAGTCACGCGGAATTCACCCCTCCACTTT; cdr3_aa: CASRGVTRNSPLHF
j_call: TRBJ2-3; d_call: .; clone_size: once; v_call: TRBV18; cdr3_nt: TGTGCCAGCTCACGCATCTCCACAGATACGCAGTATTTT; cdr3_aa: CASSRISTDTQYF
j_call: TRBJ2-5; d_call: TRBD2; clone_size: few; v_call: TRBV7-2; cdr3_nt: TGTGCCAGCAACCCAATGGCGGGGGGACAAGAGACCCAGTACTTC; cdr3_aa: CASNPMAGGQETQYF
j_call: TRBJ2-7; d_call: .; clone_size: .; v_call: TRBV18; cdr3_nt: TGTGCCAGCTCAGGGCAGACCTACGAGCAGTACTTC; cdr3_aa: CASSGQTYEQYF
j_call: TRBJ1-2; d_call: .; clone_size: .; v_call: TRBV5-1; cdr3_nt: TGCGCCAGCAGCTTGGCCGGCAGGGGAGTTGGCTACACCTTC; cdr3_aa: CASSLAGRGVGYTF
j_call: TRBJ2-1; d_call: TRBD2; clone_size: .; v_call: TRBV10-2; cdr3_nt: TGCGCCAGCAGTGATACGGGGGGAACCCCAAATGAGCAGTTCTTC; cdr3_aa: CASSDTGGTPNEQFF
j_call: TRBJ1-2; d_call: .; clone_size: .; v_call: TRBV7-8; cdr3_nt: TGTGCCAGCAGCCCAAGACCCGAGGACTATGGCTACACCTTC; cdr3_aa: CASSPRPEDYGYTF
j_call: TRBJ1-1; d_call: .; clone_size: .; v_call: TRBV11-2; cdr3_nt: TGTGCCAGCAGCTGGGTGAACACTGAAGCTTTCTTT; cdr3_aa: CASSWVNTEAFF